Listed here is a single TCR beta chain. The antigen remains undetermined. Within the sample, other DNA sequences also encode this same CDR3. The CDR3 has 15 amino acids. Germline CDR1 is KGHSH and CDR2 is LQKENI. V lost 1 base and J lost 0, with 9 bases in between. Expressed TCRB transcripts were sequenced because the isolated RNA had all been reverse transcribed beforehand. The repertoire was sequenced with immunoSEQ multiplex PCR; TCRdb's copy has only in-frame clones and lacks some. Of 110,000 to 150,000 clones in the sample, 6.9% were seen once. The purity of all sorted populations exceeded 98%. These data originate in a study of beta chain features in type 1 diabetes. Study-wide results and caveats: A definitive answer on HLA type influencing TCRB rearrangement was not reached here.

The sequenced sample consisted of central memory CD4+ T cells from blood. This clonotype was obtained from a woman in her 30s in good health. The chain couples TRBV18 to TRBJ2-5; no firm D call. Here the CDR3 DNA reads TGTGCCAGCTCACCACGAACAGCCTACCAAGAGACCCAGTACTTC. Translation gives CASSPRTAYQETQYF.